The TCR beta chain described here comes from a study of OX40 agonist ivuxolimab in advanced cancers. As for the study in general: Three patients had partial responses: one hepatocellular carcinoma, two cutaneous melanoma. Regarding the study as a whole: Expanded clones belonging to CD8+ T cells outnumbered, on average, those of CD4+. Both blood CD4+ and CD8+ T cells showed clonal growth by week 6 at 0.1 to 3.0 mg/kg.

This clone occurred once. Its target is unknown. At one boundary the junction diverges from the germline segment, which might be a read error. The repertoire was sequenced with immunoSEQ multiplex PCR; TCRdb's copy has only in-frame clones and lacks some. This sample yields about 25,000 clones, of which more than 75% are seen a single time; approximately 48% belongs to the top ten. This CDR3 is 13 amino acids long. Germline CDR1 LNHNV, CDR2 YYDKDF (reference sequence). The clonotype was recovered from an adult with an advanced solid tumor such as melanoma, head and neck, liver or kidney cancer. The material sequenced was CD4+ or CD8+ T cells sorted from blood, taken in a trial of the OX40 agonist ivuxolimab. The chain links TRBV15 to TRBJ1-1; the D gene is possibly TRBD1 (6 bases). The CDR3: CASSWTVNTEAFF. In DNA form, the CDR3 reads TGTGCCAGCAGCTGGACAGTGAACACTGAAGCTTTCTTT.